These 29 T cell receptor beta chains were sequenced from one sample in a study of blood T cell repertoires in COVID-19. Method: immunoSEQ multiplex PCR; TCRdb's copy keeps in-frame clones and lacks some. The sample records 23,000 or so clones, 75% to 90% being singletons. The sequenced sample was peripheral blood. Source of these receptors: a woman in her seventies with active COVID-19.

This rearrangement joins TRBV7-2 to TRBJ2-3; TRBD2 matches 10 bases. The V gene end was trimmed by 3 bases and the J gene end by 2 bases; junction bases not matched to a gene: 5. The germline gives CDR1 SGHTA, CDR2 FQGNSA. The CDR3 sequence is 16 residues long. The CDR3 DNA sequence: TGTGCCAGCAGCTTCGTTAGCGGGGGGAACACAGATACGCAGTATTTT. Encoded protein: CASSFVSGGNTDTQYF.

This chain connects TRBV5-1 to TRBJ1-6; no clear D. This CDR3 has 17 residues. Trimming cost V 4 bases and J 5 bases, with 19 bases left between them. The germline gives CDR1 SGHRS, CDR2 YFSETQ. CDR3 sequence (DNA): TGCGCCAGCAGCCTGGAGGCCGGGATCCTACATAATTCACCCCTCCACTTT. Amino acid sequence: CASSLEAGILHNSPLHF. Complete variable domain (other parts from reference TRBV5-1 and TRBJ1-6): KAGVTQTPRYLIKTRGQQVTLSCSPISGHRSVSWYQQTPGQGLQFLFEYFSETQRNKGNFPGRFSGRQFSNSRSEMNVSTLELGDSALYLCASSLEAGILHNSPLHFGNGTRLTVT.

The chain combines TRBV29-1 with TRBJ2-5, with 9 bases aligning to TRBD1. The trim removed 5 bases at V and 5 bases at J, leaving 6 bases unmatched. Germline V gene data show CDR1 as SQVTM and CDR2 as ANQGSEA. CDR3 length: 13 amino acids. The DNA of the CDR3 is TGCAGCGTTTATGACAGGGGGTTGGAGACCCAGTACTTC. It translates to CSVYDRGLETQYF.

The V call is TRBV6-2 or TRBV6-3, the J call TRBJ1-2, with 8 bases matching TRBD1. This CDR3 has 13 amino acids. The trim removed 2 bases at V and 7 bases at J, leaving 3 bases unmatched. Per germline, CDR1 MNHEY and CDR2 SVGEGT. CDR3 coding DNA: TGTGCCAGCAGTTACAGACAGGGGTTTGGCTACACCTTC. Its translation is CASSYRQGFGYTF.

On this clone itself: One end of the junction varies from germline; a read error may be responsible. J is TRBJ2-7 and V is TRBV3-1 (or the pseudogene TRBV3-2); 7 nucleotides match TRBD1. There are 12 residues in the CDR3. Germline CDR1 LGHDT, CDR2 YNNKEL (reference sequence). Here the CDR3 reads CASSPRDSLVHF. The CDR3 bases are TGTGCCAGCAGCCCCCGGGACAGCCTAGTCCACTTC.

The rearrangement links TRBV2 to TRBJ1-4; the match to TRBD1 covers 8 bases. The germline V gene encodes CDR1 SNHLY and CDR2 FYNNEI. The CDR3 has 14 amino acids. The J segment lost 8 bases and the V segment lost 6 bases, leaving 8 bases of the junction unmatched. The CDR3 loop reads CASRGPGGREKLFF. The CDR3 DNA reads TGTGCCAGCAGGGGTCCAGGGGGCCGGGAAAAACTGTTTTTT.

This chain connects TRBV7-2 to TRBJ2-5, with no clear D. The ends were cut back, 0 bases at V and 8 bases at J, with 7 bases in the middle. The germline CDR1 and CDR2 sequences are SGHTA and FQGNSA. The CDR3 runs to 12 residues. The CDR3, as DNA: TGTGCCAGCAGCTTAGCTCCTGGCACCCAGTACTTC. This sequence encodes CASSLAPGTQYF.

This rearrangement joins TRBV27 to TRBJ2-7; 11 bases map to TRBD1. Germline CDR1 is MNHEY and CDR2 is SMNVEV (reference sequence). The junction had 4 bases not matched to a gene; V was cut back by 3 bases and J by 3 bases. The length of the CDR3 is 15 residues. CDR3 coding DNA: TGTGCCAGCAGTTTGACCGGGACAGGGGGCTACGAGCAGTACTTC. Amino acid sequence: CASSLTGTGGYEQYF.

The chain combines TRBV5-1 with TRBJ1-1; no definite D call. This CDR3 is built from 13 residues. CDR1 SGHRS and CDR2 YFSETQ come from the germline V gene. V lost 6 bases to trimming and J lost 0 bases, with 9 bases between them. This CDR3 reads CASTREVNTEAFF. CDR3 DNA: TGCGCCAGCACAAGGGAGGTGAACACTGAAGCTTTCTTT.

The chain is built from TRBV7-9 and TRBJ2-3; TRBD2 matches at 8 bases. Unmatched junction bases numbered 8, after V lost 6 bases and J lost 0 bases. The CDR3 runs to 16 residues. CDR1 is SEHNR, CDR2 FQNEAQ, per germline (reference sequence). CDR3 DNA: TGTGCCAGCAGACCTACTAGCGGCCTAAGCACAGATACGCAGTATTTT. It yields the protein CASRPTSGLSTDTQYF.

The table lists this clone with a few counts. The chain is built from TRBV5-1 and TRBJ1-5; D not certain. Between the trimmed V and J ends, which lost 3 bases and 4 bases, there was a span of 11 bases. This CDR3 comprises 14 residues. In germline, CDR1 is SGHRS, CDR2 YFSETQ. The DNA of the CDR3 is TGCGCCAGCAGCTCACGCGGTAGAAATCAGCCCCAGCATTTT. This translates into CASSSRGRNQPQHF.

DNA for the CDR3: TGTGCCACCAGTGATTTCCAGGGGCAAGGCTACACCTTC. Translating gives CATSDFQGQGYTF. V usage is TRBV24-1 and J usage is TRBJ1-2, with D possibly TRBD1 on 6 matching bases. Trimming shortened V by 1 base and J by 8 bases, and 10 bases separated the two germline ends. The CDR3 spans 13 residues. Germline values: CDR1 KGHDR, CDR2 SFDVKD.

This clone is medium-sized in the sample. V gene TRBV19 combines with J gene TRBJ1-1, with TRBD1 matching 8 bases. The germline CDR1 and CDR2 sequences are LNHDA and SQIVND (reference sequence). CDR3 length equals 15 residues. V was clipped by 5 bases and J by 0 bases; unmatched bases: 5. The CDR3 sequence: CASSYQGAMNTEAFF. The CDR3 coding sequence is TGTGCCAGTAGTTACCAGGGGGCAATGAACACTGAAGCTTTCTTT. Filled out from reference TRBV19 and TRBJ1-1, the complete variable domain reads DGGITQSPKYLFRKEGQNVTLSCEQNLNHDAMYWYRQDPGQGLRLIYYSQIVNDFQKGDIAEGYSVSREKKESFPLTVTSAQKNPTAFYLCASSYQGAMNTEAFFGQGTRLTVV.

J is TRBJ2-3 and V is TRBV7-2; D gene uncertain. The CDR3 has 15 amino acids. Germline V gives CDR1 SGHTA, CDR2 FQGNSA. V lost 0 bases and J lost 6, with 13 bases in between. Written as DNA, the CDR3 is TGTGCCAGCAGCTTAGCTAGCCCCACCGGGGATACGCAGTATTTT. Residues: CASSLASPTGDTQYF.

In its sample, this clone was seen once. The chain carries TRBV19 and TRBJ1-1; TRBD1 might be the D (5 bases). Germline V CDR1 and CDR2: LNHDA, SQIVND (reference sequence). This CDR3 has 15 residues. The V end was cut by 1 base, the J end by 0 bases, with 9 bases between. The CDR3 region is CASSIVGAMNTEAFF. The CDR3 nucleotides read TGTGCCAGTAGTATAGTAGGGGCGATGAACACTGAAGCTTTCTTT.

The chain has TRBV27 and TRBJ2-1; 8 bases map to TRBD2. CDR1 MNHEY and CDR2 SMNVEV come from the germline V gene (reference sequence). V shed 4 bases and J 0 bases; nucleotides not matched to a gene: 8. The CDR3 runs 17 residues. The CDR3 is CASSSMSGGSSYNEQFF. The CDR3 nucleotides are TGTGCCAGCAGTTCCATGAGCGGGGGTAGCTCCTACAATGAGCAGTTCTTC.

The chain couples TRBV7-6 to TRBJ2-1; tentatively, D is TRBD2 (6 bases). In germline, CDR1 is SGHVS, CDR2 FNYEAQ. V lost 2 bases to trimming and J lost 6 bases, with 20 bases between them. CDR3 length: 17 residues. CDR3 loop: CASSLWTGGAQGNEQFF. In DNA form, the CDR3 reads TGTGCCAGCAGCTTATGGACCGGGGGAGCCCAAGGCAATGAGCAGTTCTTC.

The V call is TRBV3-1 (or the pseudogene TRBV3-2), the J call TRBJ2-7, with D unclear. This CDR3 region has 14 residues. V was clipped by 1 base and J by 3 bases, with 10 bases between them. Germline CDR1 is LGHDT and CDR2 is YNNKEL (reference sequence). CDR3 sequence reads: CASSQGVQVYEQYF. Written as DNA, the CDR3 is TGTGCCAGCAGCCAAGGGGTTCAGGTCTACGAGCAGTACTTC.

V is TRBV7-2 and J is TRBJ2-3, with a tentative D call TRBD1 (6 bases). The CDR3 spans 14 residues. The germline V gene encodes CDR1 SGHTA and CDR2 FQGNSA. The V gene lost 1 base and the J gene lost 6 bases, with 11 bases spanning the gap. CDR3 loop: CASSLDQGRDTQYF. CDR3 nucleotide sequence: TGTGCCAGCAGCTTAGATCAGGGGCGGGATACGCAGTATTTT.

V gene TRBV18 combines with J gene TRBJ2-7; D is possibly TRBD2 (5 bases). The V gene's germline CDR1 is KGHSH and CDR2 LQKENI. The ends were cut back, 1 base at V and 5 bases at J, with 12 bases in the middle. CDR3 length equals 14 residues. CDR3 in amino acids: CASSPRGPRNEQYF. The DNA of the CDR3 is TGTGCCAGCTCACCACGCGGGCCCCGGAACGAGCAGTACTTC.

V is TRBV5-1 and J is TRBJ2-5; 9 nucleotides agree with TRBD2. The CDR3 extends over 16 amino acids. Germline V gene data show CDR1 as SGHRS and CDR2 as YFSETQ. The V segment lost 4 bases and the J segment 5 bases; nucleotides outside the gene matches: 12. The CDR3 nucleotides read TGCGCCAGCAGCGGCCACCTCGCGGGGGGGCCTGAGACCCAGTACTTC. This sequence encodes CASSGHLAGGPETQYF.

This chain connects TRBV28 to TRBJ1-2; D might be TRBD1 (6 bases). Deletions cut 4 bases from V and 4 bases from J, with 13 bases between. The CDR3 sequence is 14 residues long. Germline CDR1 and CDR2: MDHEN and SYDVKM. This CDR3 is CASSWPGQLYGYTF. Here the CDR3 DNA reads TGTGCCAGCAGTTGGCCCGGACAGCTCTATGGCTACACCTTC.

The chain is built from TRBV29-1 and TRBJ2-5; 9 nucleotides match TRBD2. The ends lost 6 bases at V and 1 base at J; junction bases unmatched: 6. The CDR3 is 14 residues long. Per the germline V gene, CDR1 is SQVTM and CDR2 is ANQGSEA. CDR3 amino acids: CSVAPSGVQETQYF. The CDR3 DNA reads TGCAGCGTCGCCCCTAGCGGGGTCCAAGAGACCCAGTACTTC.

The V call is TRBV18, the J call TRBJ1-1; TRBD1 is a possible D gene (6 bases). This CDR3 region has 14 residues. The V and J ends lost 8 bases and 4 bases respectively, with 17 bases between them. Germline V gene lookup returns CDR1 KGHSH and CDR2 LQKENI. For the CDR3, the DNA is TGTGCCAGCCTCTCAAGACAGGAGATCACTGAAGCTTTCTTT. Translation: CASLSRQEITEAFF.

This sequence joins TRBV7-3 and TRBJ2-7; TRBD2 is a possible D gene (7 bases). V was pared by 3 bases and J by 5 bases, with 11 bases between. The length of the CDR3 is 13 residues. Germline values: CDR1 SGHTA, CDR2 FQGTGA. The CDR3 sequence: CASSLAGADEQYF. The CDR3 nucleotides are TGTGCCAGCAGCTTGGCGGGGGCGGACGAGCAGTACTTC.

The genes are TRBV5-1 and TRBJ2-1, with D possibly TRBD1 on 6 matching bases. Germline CDR1 reads SGHRS; CDR2 reads YFSETQ. This CDR3 comprises 14 residues. The ends were cut back, 4 bases at V and 7 bases at J, with 15 bases in the middle. CDR3 sequence (DNA): TGCGCCAGCAGCCCGGAGTGGGGGCGGAATGAGCAGTTCTTC. Its protein is CASSPEWGRNEQFF.

V usage is TRBV7-9 and J usage is TRBJ2-5, with D possibly TRBD2 on 5 matching bases. There are 15 residues in the CDR3. Germline V lookup: CDR1 SEHNR, CDR2 FQNEAQ (reference sequence). Trimming stripped 5 bases from V and 1 base from J, with 14 bases between. The CDR3 sequence: CASSRRGSTQETQYF. CDR3 coding DNA: TGTGCCAGCAGCCGCCGGGGTAGCACCCAAGAGACCCAGTACTTC.

The chain is built from TRBV7-3 and TRBJ2-1; 7 bases are shared with TRBD2. This CDR3 region has 16 residues. J gave up 2 bases and V 4 bases, and 8 bases lay outside the gene matches. Germline assignment: CDR1 SGHTA and CDR2 FQGTGA. This CDR3 is CASSSTRLATYNEQFF. In nucleotides, the CDR3 is TGTGCCAGCAGCTCTACCCGACTAGCCACCTACAATGAGCAGTTCTTC.

This chain connects TRBV5-6 to TRBJ2-7, with 8 bases identical to TRBD2. This CDR3 has 16 amino acids. Germline V gene data show CDR1 as SGHDT and CDR2 as YYEEEE. Trimming cost V 4 bases and J 6 bases; bases outside gene matches: 15. The CDR3 DNA sequence: TGTGCCAGCAGCCCATCCCGGGGGGGGACTAGTAGCGAGCAGTACTTC. Its translation: CASSPSRGGTSSEQYF.